These 19 T cell receptor beta chains came from one sample sequenced in a study of OX40 agonist ivuxolimab in advanced cancers. Measured with immunoSEQ multiplex PCR; TCRdb has only the in-frame clones, and not every one. The table includes some 22,000 clones, around 87% detected once. This specimen was CD4+ or CD8+ T cells sorted from blood, taken in a trial of the OX40 agonist ivuxolimab. Source of these receptors: an adult with an advanced solid tumor such as melanoma, head and neck, liver or kidney cancer.

A remark on this clone: The same CDR3 also results from other DNA sequences found in this sample. This sequence joins TRBV5-1 and TRBJ2-3; D is uncertain. V lost 0 bases and J lost 2, with 7 bases in between. Germline CDR1 is SGHRS and CDR2 is YFSETQ. This CDR3 has 14 residues. The CDR3, as DNA: TGCGCCAGCAGCTTGGAAGCCCCCACAGATACGCAGTATTTT. This encodes CASSLEAPTDTQYF.

V is TRBV5-6 and J is TRBJ2-1; D is unresolved. V lost 0 bases and J 4 bases, leaving 5 bases between the germline ends. CDR3 length: 13 residues. Germline CDR1 is SGHDT and CDR2 is YYEEEE. This CDR3 reads CASSLEDYNEQFF. CDR3 nucleotides: TGTGCCAGCAGCTTGGAGGATTACAATGAGCAGTTCTTC.

This chain links TRBV7-3 with TRBJ2-7, with D uncertain. Per germline, CDR1 SGHTA and CDR2 FQGTGA. The CDR3 is 13 amino acids. The V gene lost 2 bases and the J gene lost 1 base, with 6 bases spanning the gap. The CDR3 DNA reads TGTGCCAGCAGCTTATCTCCTTCCTACGAGCAGTACTTC. This sequence encodes CASSLSPSYEQYF.

The chain has TRBV5-4 and TRBJ2-7; D not resolved. V lost 2 bases and J 0 bases, leaving 6 bases between the germline ends. The CDR3 runs 13 residues. Germline values: CDR1 SGHNT, CDR2 YYREEE (reference sequence). The CDR3 sequence is CASSFYSSYEQYF. The CDR3 region has the DNA TGTGCCAGCAGCTTTTATAGCTCCTACGAGCAGTACTTC.

The rearrangement links TRBV30 to TRBJ1-2; weak D call: TRBD1 (5 bases). CDR3 length: 13 residues. V was shortened by 3 bases and J by 5 bases, with 13 bases between the two germline ends. CDR1 is GTSNPN and CDR2 is SVGIG in the germline V gene (reference sequence). CDR3 coding DNA: TGTGCCTGGAGCGAGGGGTTACGGTATGGCTACACCTTC. Translated, it gives CAWSEGLRYGYTF. The whole variable domain, remainder taken from reference TRBV30 and TRBJ1-2, is SQTIHQWPATLVQPVGSPLSLECTVEGTSNPNLYWYRQAAGRGLQLLFYSVGIGQISSEVPQNLSASRPQDRQFILSSKKLLLSDSGFYLCAWSEGLRYGYTFGSGTRLTVV.

The chain joins TRBV6-1 to TRBJ2-5; TRBD1 matches 7 bases. Germline assignment: CDR1 MNHNS and CDR2 SASEGT. Trimming removed 6 bases from V and 5 bases from J; junction bases left unmatched: 9. CDR3 size: 14 residues. The CDR3 here is CASRIMTGSETQYF. Written as DNA, the CDR3 is TGTGCCAGCAGAATAATGACAGGGTCGGAGACCCAGTACTTC.

Only one count was recorded for this clone. The chain carries TRBV6-1 and TRBJ2-4; no firm D call. The CDR3 runs 18 residues. CDR1 MNHNS and CDR2 SASEGT come from the germline V gene. V shed 2 bases and J shed 0 bases, with 17 bases lying between them. CDR3 amino acids: CASSELGSQSLAKNIQYF. CDR3 DNA sequence: TGTGCCAGCAGTGAATTGGGCAGCCAGAGTCTAGCCAAAAACATTCAGTACTTC.

This clone was counted once. This chain joins TRBV4-2 and TRBJ2-7, with a possible D match to TRBD1 (6 bases). The germline V gene encodes CDR1 LGHNA and CDR2 YNFKEQ. There are 15 residues in the CDR3. Trimming pared 3 bases from V and 5 bases from J, leaving 17 bases between. The CDR3 nucleotides are TGTGCCAGCAGCCAGGAAGGGGGTAGGGGCCACGAGCAGTACTTC. Its protein is CASSQEGGRGHEQYF.

The rearrangement uses TRBV19 and TRBJ1-1, with 7 bases identical to TRBD1. The CDR3 extends over 17 amino acids. Looked up from germline, CDR1 is LNHDA and CDR2 is SQIVND (reference sequence). V was pared by 1 base and J by 0 bases, with 8 bases of the junction left unmatched. The DNA for the CDR3 is TGTGCCAGTAGTATAGGTGCAGGGGGGAACATGAACACTGAAGCTTTCTTT. Translation: CASSIGAGGNMNTEAFF.

The chain is built from TRBV2 and TRBJ2-3, with D perhaps TRBD1 (5 bases). This CDR3 is built from 15 residues. V gave up 10 bases and J gave up 6 bases, with 23 bases separating them. Germline V gives CDR1 SNHLY, CDR2 FYNNEI. The CDR3 DNA reads as TGTGCCACCCTCCCTGGGGCCGGTTTGTTGGATACGCAGTATTTT. The encoded protein is CATLPGAGLLDTQYF.

The chain has TRBV6-1 and TRBJ2-1; 8 bases fit TRBD2. Germline V gene data show CDR1 as MNHNS and CDR2 as SASEGT. Trimming took 0 bases from V and 4 from J; bases not matched to a gene: 5. The CDR3 covers 16 residues. The CDR3 nucleotides read TGTGCCAGCAGTGAAGCGAGCGGGGGCGAATACAATGAGCAGTTCTTC. This gives the protein CASSEASGGEYNEQFF.

J is TRBJ1-1 and V is TRBV6-5; D is perhaps TRBD1 (6 bases). The CDR3 runs to 14 residues. Between the trimmed V and J ends, which lost 5 bases and 4 bases, there was a span of 14 bases. CDR1 MNHEY and CDR2 SVGAGI come from the germline V gene. The CDR3: CASSKGRGRTEAFF. In DNA, the CDR3 is TGTGCCAGCAGTAAAGGACGGGGGCGCACTGAAGCTTTCTTT.

The CDR3 is CASSPIGEADTQYF. CDR3 nucleotides: TGTGCCAGCAGCCCCATTGGAGAGGCAGATACGCAGTATTTT. The V gene is TRBV5-6, the J gene TRBJ2-3, with D hard to call. Germline assignment: CDR1 SGHDT and CDR2 YYEEEE. Trimming shortened V by 4 bases and J by 4 bases, and 13 bases separated the two germline ends. This CDR3 region has 14 residues.

This clone was counted once. This rearrangement joins TRBV7-2 to TRBJ1-1, with no clear D. The V and J ends lost 5 bases and 4 bases respectively, with 14 bases between them. Germline V gives CDR1 SGHTA, CDR2 FQGNSA. This CDR3 spans 14 amino acids. DNA for the CDR3: TGTGCCAGCAGCACCCCCCTTGGTACCACTGAAGCTTTCTTT. This codes for CASSTPLGTTEAFF.

The chain is built from TRBV7-2 and TRBJ2-1; TRBD2 agrees at 10 bases. This CDR3 has 14 amino acids. Germline loops: CDR1 SGHTA, CDR2 FQGNSA. Unmatched junction bases numbered 4, after V lost 5 bases and J lost 6 bases. As DNA, the CDR3 is TGTGCCAGCAGCGTTAGCGGGGGGATCAATGAGCAGTTCTTC. This codes for CASSVSGGINEQFF.

V usage is TRBV7-2 and J usage is TRBJ1-5; a weak D match, TRBD1 (6 bases). CDR1 SGHTA and CDR2 FQGNSA come from the germline V gene. The CDR3 spans 18 residues. V was clipped by 1 base and J by 0 bases, with 16 bases between them. The CDR3, as DNA: TGTGCCAGCAGCTTAGTCCCCTTCGGGGGCCATAGCAATCAGCCCCAGCATTTT. Translation: CASSLVPFGGHSNQPQHF.

The genes are TRBV4-3 and TRBJ1-2; D perhaps matches TRBD1 (6 bases). The ends were cut back, 0 bases at V and 2 bases at J, with 16 bases in the middle. Germline V gene data show CDR1 as LGHNA and CDR2 as YSLEER. CDR3 length equals 17 residues. CDR3 DNA sequence: TGCGCCAGCAGCCAAGATCCAGGGGCTGGGTGGAACTATGGCTACACCTTC. Its translation is CASSQDPGAGWNYGYTF.

This chain uses TRBV7-9 with TRBJ1-2; D is unclear. Germline V CDR1 and CDR2: SEHNR, FQNEAQ (reference sequence). CDR3 length: 11 amino acids. The V and J ends lost 5 bases and 8 bases respectively, with 9 bases between them. CDR3 sequence: CASSPAGGYTF. Here the CDR3 DNA reads TGTGCCAGCAGCCCCGCCGGCGGCTACACCTTC.

This clone has only one observation. This chain connects TRBV7-9 to TRBJ1-2; 10 bases fit TRBD1. CDR1 is SEHNR and CDR2 is FQNEAQ in the germline V gene (reference sequence). The V and J ends lost 1 base and 1 base, in that order; junction bases with no gene match: 6. The CDR3 has 17 amino acids. The CDR3 DNA reads TGTGCCAGCAGCTTAGTAGGACAGGGGGTGGATAACTATGGCTACACCTTC. It encodes CASSLVGQGVDNYGYTF.